This TCR beta chain was observed in a study of OX40 agonist ivuxolimab in advanced cancers. For the study at large: There were three patients with partial responses, one having hepatocellular carcinoma and two cutaneous melanoma.

Only a few counts were recorded for this clone. Its antigen is unknown. TCRdb's copy holds only in-frame clones and misses some; the assay was immunoSEQ multiplex PCR. The sample includes 35,000 to 40,000 clones, less than 85% of them seen just once. Broader study findings: Among the lowest peripheral clonal expansion occurred in 0.1-3.0 mg/kg partial responders.

Blood was sampled at baseline, cycle 4 day 1, and cycle 7 day 1. Germline CDR1 SGHTA, CDR2 FQGNSA. The CDR3 runs 15 residues. Trimming cost V 5 bases and J 5 bases; bases outside gene matches: 9. This TCR came from an adult with an advanced solid tumor such as melanoma, head and neck, liver or kidney cancer. The input for sequencing was CD4+ or CD8+ T cells sorted from blood, taken in a trial of the OX40 agonist ivuxolimab. J is TRBJ2-4 and V is TRBV7-2, with TRBD1 identical over 7 bases. The CDR3, as DNA: TGTGCCAGCAGCATCTCAGGGGGTTTACAAAACATTCAGTACTTC. This translates into CASSISGGLQNIQYF.